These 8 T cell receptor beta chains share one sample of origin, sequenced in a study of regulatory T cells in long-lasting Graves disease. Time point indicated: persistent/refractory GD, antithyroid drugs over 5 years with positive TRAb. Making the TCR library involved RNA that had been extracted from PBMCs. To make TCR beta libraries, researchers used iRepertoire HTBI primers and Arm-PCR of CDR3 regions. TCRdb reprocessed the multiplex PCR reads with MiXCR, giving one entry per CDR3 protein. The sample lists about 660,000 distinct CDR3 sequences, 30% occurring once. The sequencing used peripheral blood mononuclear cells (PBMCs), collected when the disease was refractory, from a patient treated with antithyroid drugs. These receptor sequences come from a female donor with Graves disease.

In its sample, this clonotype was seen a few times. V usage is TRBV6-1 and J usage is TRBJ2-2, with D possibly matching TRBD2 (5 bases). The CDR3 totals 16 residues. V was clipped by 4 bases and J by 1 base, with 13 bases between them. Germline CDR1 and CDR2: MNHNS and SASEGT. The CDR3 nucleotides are TGTGCCAGCAGTGCACTAGGGCCCGAGAACACCGGGGAGCTGTTTTTT. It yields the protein CASSALGPENTGELFF.

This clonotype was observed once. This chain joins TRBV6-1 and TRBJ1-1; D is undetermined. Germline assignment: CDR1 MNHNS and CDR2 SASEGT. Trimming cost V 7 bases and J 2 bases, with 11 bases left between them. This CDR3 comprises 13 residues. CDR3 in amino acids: CASNYGVNTEAFF. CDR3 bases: TGTGCCAGCAACTACGGCGTAAACACTGAAGCTTTCTTT.

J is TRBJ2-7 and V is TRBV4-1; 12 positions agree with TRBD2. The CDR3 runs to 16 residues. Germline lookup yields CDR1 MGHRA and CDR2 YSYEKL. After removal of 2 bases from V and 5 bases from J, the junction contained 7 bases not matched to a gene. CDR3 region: CASSQPPSGRADEQYF. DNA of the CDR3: TGCGCCAGCAGCCAACCGCCTAGCGGGAGGGCCGACGAGCAGTACTTC.

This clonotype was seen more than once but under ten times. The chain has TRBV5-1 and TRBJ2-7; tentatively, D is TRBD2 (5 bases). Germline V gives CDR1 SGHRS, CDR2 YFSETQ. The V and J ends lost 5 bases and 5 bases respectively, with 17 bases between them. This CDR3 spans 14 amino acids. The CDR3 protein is CASSPGLVGNEQYF. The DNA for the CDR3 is TGCGCCAGCAGTCCTGGACTGGTCGGCAACGAGCAGTACTTC.

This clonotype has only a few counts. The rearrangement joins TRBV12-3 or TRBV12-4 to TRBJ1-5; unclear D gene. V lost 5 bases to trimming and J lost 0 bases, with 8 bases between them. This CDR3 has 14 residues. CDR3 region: CASSHTNSNQPQHF. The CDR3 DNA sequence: TGTGCCAGCAGTCATACAAATAGCAATCAGCCCCAGCATTTT.

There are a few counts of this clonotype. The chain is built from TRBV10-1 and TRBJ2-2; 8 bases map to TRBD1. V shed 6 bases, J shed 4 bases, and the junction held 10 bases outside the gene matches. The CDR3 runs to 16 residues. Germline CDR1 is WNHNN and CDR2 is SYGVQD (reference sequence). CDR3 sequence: CASSDTDRGGTGELFF. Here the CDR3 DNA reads TGCGCCAGCAGCGACACCGACAGGGGCGGCACCGGGGAGCTGTTTTTT.

CDR3 coding DNA: TGCAGCGTTGAAGGGGGGGAGACCTACGAGCAGTACTTC. Protein sequence: CSVEGGETYEQYF. V usage is TRBV29-1 and J usage is TRBJ2-7, with D perhaps TRBD2 (6 bases). Germline CDR1 SQVTM, CDR2 ANQGSEA. The CDR3 consists of 13 residues. Trimming shortened V by 1 base and J by 2 bases, and 9 bases separated the two germline ends.

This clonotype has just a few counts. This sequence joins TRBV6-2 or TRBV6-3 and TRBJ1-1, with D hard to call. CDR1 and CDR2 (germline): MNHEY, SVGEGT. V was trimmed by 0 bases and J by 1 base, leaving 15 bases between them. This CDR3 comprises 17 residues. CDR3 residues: CASSYSFGWHTNTEAFF. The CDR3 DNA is TGTGCCAGCAGTTACTCGTTTGGGTGGCATACGAACACTGAAGCTTTCTTT.